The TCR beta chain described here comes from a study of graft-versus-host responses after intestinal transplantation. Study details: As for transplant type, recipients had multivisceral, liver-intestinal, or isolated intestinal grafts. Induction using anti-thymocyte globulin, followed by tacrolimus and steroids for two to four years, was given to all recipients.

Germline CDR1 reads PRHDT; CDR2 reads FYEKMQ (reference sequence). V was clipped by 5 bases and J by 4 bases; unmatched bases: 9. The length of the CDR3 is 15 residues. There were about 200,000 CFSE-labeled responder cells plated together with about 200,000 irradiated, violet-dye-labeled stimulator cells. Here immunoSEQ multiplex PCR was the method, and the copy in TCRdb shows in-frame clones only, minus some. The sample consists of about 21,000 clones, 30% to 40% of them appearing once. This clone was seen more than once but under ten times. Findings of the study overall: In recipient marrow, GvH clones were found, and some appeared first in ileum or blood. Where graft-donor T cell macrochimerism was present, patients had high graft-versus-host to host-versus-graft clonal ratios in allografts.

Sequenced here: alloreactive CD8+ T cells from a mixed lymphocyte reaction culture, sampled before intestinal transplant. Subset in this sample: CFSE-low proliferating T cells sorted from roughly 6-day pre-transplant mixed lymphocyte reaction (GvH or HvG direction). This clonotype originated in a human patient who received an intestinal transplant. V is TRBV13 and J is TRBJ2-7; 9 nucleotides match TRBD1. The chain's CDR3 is CASSNRGRGLYEQYF. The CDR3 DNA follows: TGTGCCAGCAGCAACAGGGGGCGCGGACTGTACGAGCAGTACTTC.